Shown below are 24 T cell receptor beta chains from a single sample sequenced in a study of shared clonotypes between healthy human individuals. Terminally differentiated effector memory CD45RA+ cells were left out of the naive CD8 fraction, which was CD45RO-negative and positively selected for CCR7. Assay used: immunoSEQ multiplex PCR; TCRdb lists only in-frame clones, some missing. There are around 1.9 million clones in the sample; 93% occur only once, and approximately 1.6% lies in the top ten. The sequencing input was naive CD8+ T cells from PBMCs. The receptors come from a man between 18 and 35 years old in good health. Some clones in this sample may be carry-over from other donors' samples.

The V call is TRBV27, the J call TRBJ2-1, with TRBD2 as a possible D gene (5 bases). Trimming took 6 bases from V and 0 from J, leaving 18 bases between them. The germline CDR1 and CDR2 sequences are MNHEY and SMNVEV (reference sequence). The CDR3 totals 17 residues. The CDR3 protein is CASSRGLRGISYNEQFF. CDR3 in DNA: TGTGCCAGCAGCCGCGGACTTCGTGGGATCTCCTACAATGAGCAGTTCTTC.

As to this clone: This CDR3 is also generated by other DNA sequences in the sample. The chain uses TRBV27 and TRBJ2-7; D is undetermined. Trimming cost V 2 bases and J 2 bases, with 7 bases left between them. This CDR3 is built from 13 residues. From germline, CDR1 is MNHEY and CDR2 SMNVEV (reference sequence). CDR3 coding DNA: TGTGCCAGCAGTTTAAGTGCAACCTACGAGCAGTACTTC. Protein: CASSLSATYEQYF.

The chain employs TRBV10-2 and TRBJ2-1; maybe TRBD2 (5 bases). V lost 7 bases, J lost 7 bases, and 17 bases lay in between. The CDR3 covers 14 residues. CDR1 and CDR2 from the germline V gene are WSHSY and SAAADI. This chain's CDR3 is CASIRTRLKNEQFF. The CDR3, as DNA: TGCGCCAGCATTCGGACTCGACTAAAGAATGAGCAGTTCTTC.

The genes are TRBV12-5 and TRBJ2-2; the D gene is possibly TRBD1 (5 bases). The CDR3 totals 15 residues. The germline V and J ends were trimmed by 6 bases and 3 bases, with 14 bases remaining between them. Germline CDR1 is LGHNT and CDR2 is FRNRAP. This CDR3 reads CASGTQERDTGELFF. Written as DNA, the CDR3 is TGTGCTAGTGGAACACAGGAGCGCGACACCGGGGAGCTGTTTTTT.

This chain connects TRBV30 to TRBJ2-5; D is perhaps TRBD2 (6 bases). The DNA end favors TRBJ2-7, so the J call may be wrong. Germline V gene lookup returns CDR1 GTSNPN and CDR2 SVGIG (reference sequence). The CDR3 extends over 13 amino acids. The CDR3 sequence is CAWRLTSSYEQYF. In DNA, the CDR3 is TGTGCCTGGAGGTTGACTAGCTCCTACGAGCAGTACTTC.

This clone showed up just once. V usage is TRBV7-2 and J usage is TRBJ1-1; D is possibly TRBD1 (5 bases). The CDR3 is 16 amino acids. With 1 base removed from V and 2 bases from J, the gap between germline ends came to 14 bases. Germline CDR1 reads SGHTA; CDR2 reads FQGNSA. The DNA of the CDR3 is TGTGCCAGCAGCTTAGAAGCAGGGTTGGGTAACACTGAAGCTTTCTTT. This gives the protein CASSLEAGLGNTEAFF.

The gene calls are TRBV7-9 and TRBJ2-3; TRBD2 might be the D (7 bases). The CDR3 is 16 amino acids. The germline CDR1 and CDR2 sequences are SEHNR and FQNEAQ (reference sequence). Trimming pared 3 bases from V and 4 bases from J, leaving 17 bases between. The CDR3 nucleotides are TGTGCCAGCAGCTTGTTCAGGGGAGGGCTGGCAGATACGCAGTATTTT. Its protein is CASSLFRGGLADTQYF.

This sequence joins TRBV27 and TRBJ2-7; D uncertain. Trimming stripped 0 bases from V and 2 bases from J, with 14 bases between. Germline V lookup: CDR1 MNHEY, CDR2 SMNVEV (reference sequence). CDR3 size: 16 residues. This CDR3 is CASSLSISQAAYEQYF. Written as DNA, the CDR3 is TGTGCCAGCAGTTTATCGATTTCTCAGGCGGCCTACGAGCAGTACTTC.

The chain couples TRBV7-9 to TRBJ2-5; 7 bases match TRBD2. From germline, CDR1 is SEHNR and CDR2 FQNEAQ (reference sequence). The CDR3 loop spans 14 amino acids. Trimming at V came to 3 bases and at J to 5 bases, leaving 6 bases not matched to a gene. The CDR3 loop reads CASSLGGSWETQYF. The CDR3 nucleotides read TGTGCCAGCAGCTTGGGCGGGAGTTGGGAGACCCAGTACTTC. The whole variable domain, remainder taken from reference TRBV7-9 and TRBJ2-5, is DTGVSQNPRHKITKRGQNVTFRCDPISEHNRLYWYRQTLGQGPEFLTYFQNEAQLEKSRLLSDRFSAERPKGSFSTLEIQRTEQGDSAMYLCASSLGGSWETQYFGPGTRLLVL.

J is TRBJ2-2 and V is TRBV27; 7 bases match TRBD1. The germline V gene encodes CDR1 MNHEY and CDR2 SMNVEV (reference sequence). This CDR3 is 17 amino acids long. J gave up 4 bases and V 7 bases, and 15 bases lay outside the gene matches. This CDR3 is CASISYHETGSTGELFF. The CDR3 bases are TGTGCCAGCATTTCGTATCATGAGACAGGGAGCACCGGGGAGCTGTTTTTT.

V usage is TRBV5-6 and J usage is TRBJ2-1; 10 positions agree with TRBD2. After removal of 4 bases from V and 5 bases from J, the junction contained 12 bases not matched to a gene. CDR1 is SGHDT and CDR2 is YYEEEE in the germline V gene. There are 17 residues in the CDR3. CDR3 sequence (DNA): TGTGCCAGCAGCCCGGCCAGGGTAGCGGGAGGACACAATGAGCAGTTCTTC. Amino acid sequence: CASSPARVAGGHNEQFF.

The gene calls are TRBV7-9 and TRBJ1-4; TRBD1 is a possible D gene (6 bases). The germline gives CDR1 SEHNR, CDR2 FQNEAQ (reference sequence). The CDR3 spans 14 residues. V shed 7 bases and J shed 2 bases, with 11 bases lying between them. The CDR3 coding sequence is TGTGCCAGCACAACAGGGCTCACTAATGAAAAACTGTTTTTT. It yields the protein CASTTGLTNEKLFF.

The chain recombines TRBV4-3 with TRBJ2-2; TRBD2 matches at 13 bases. The trim removed 4 bases at V and 8 bases at J, leaving 7 bases unmatched. Germline CDR1 LGHNA, CDR2 YSLEER. This CDR3 contains 16 residues. The CDR3 is CASSPWTSGSRGELFF. As DNA, the CDR3 is TGCGCCAGCAGCCCGTGGACTAGCGGGAGCAGGGGGGAGCTGTTTTTT.

V gene TRBV28 combines with J gene TRBJ2-1; 7 bases fit TRBD2. V dropped 9 bases and J dropped 8; count of bases not matched to a gene: 10. The CDR3 contains 13 residues. Germline V lookup: CDR1 MDHEN, CDR2 SYDVKM. This chain's CDR3 is CASSSGGKYEQFF. The CDR3 DNA is TGTGCCAGTTCTAGCGGAGGAAAATATGAGCAGTTCTTC.

The rearrangement links TRBV29-1 to TRBJ1-2; D ambiguous. The germline V and J ends were trimmed by 6 bases and 7 bases, with 6 bases remaining between them. Germline V gives CDR1 SQVTM, CDR2 ANQGSEA. CDR3 length: 9 amino acids. In DNA form, the CDR3 reads TGCAGCGTGAAAGGTGGCTACACCTTC. Protein product: CSVKGGYTF. Using reference TRBV29-1 and TRBJ1-2 for the parts outside the CDR3, the full variable domain is SAVISQKPSRDICQRGTSLTIQCQVDSQVTMMFWYRQQPGQSLTLIATANQGSEATYESGFVIDKFPISRPNLTFSTLTVSNMSPEDSSIYLCSVKGGYTFGSGTRLTVV.

V is TRBV19 and J is TRBJ1-2; possibly TRBD1 for D (6 bases). From germline, CDR1 is LNHDA and CDR2 SQIVND (reference sequence). V dropped 5 bases and J dropped 2 bases, with 12 bases sitting between them. This CDR3 comprises 14 residues. This CDR3 reads CASSWNTGNYGYTF. The CDR3 DNA is TGTGCCAGTAGTTGGAATACAGGGAACTATGGCTACACCTTC. The full variable domain, with the rest looked up from reference TRBV19 and TRBJ1-2, is DGGITQSPKYLFRKEGQNVTLSCEQNLNHDAMYWYRQDPGQGLRLIYYSQIVNDFQKGDIAEGYSVSREKKESFPLTVTSAQKNPTAFYLCASSWNTGNYGYTFGSGTRLTVV.

This clone was observed a single time. The gene calls are TRBV9 and TRBJ2-1, with TRBD1 matching over 7 bases. This CDR3 region has 10 residues. Germline V gene sequence: CDR1 SGDLS, CDR2 YYNGEE. The junction had 0 bases not matched to a gene; V was cut back by 7 bases and J by 8 bases. Here the CDR3 reads CASQGDEQFF. As DNA, the CDR3 is TGTGCCAGCCAGGGGGATGAGCAGTTCTTC.

The chain recombines TRBV28 with TRBJ2-3; no reliable D call. Germline assignment: CDR1 MDHEN and CDR2 SYDVKM. V lost 7 bases and J lost 1, with 36 bases in between. The CDR3 runs 22 residues. The CDR3 region is CASNSLPPTSSFYSGRTDTQYF. The CDR3 DNA sequence: TGTGCCAGCAACTCTCTCCCCCCTACATCCTCTTTTTACTCGGGTCGCACAGATACGCAGTATTTT. The full variable domain, its missing parts supplied by reference TRBV28 and TRBJ2-3, is DVKVTQSSRYLVKRTGEKVFLECVQDMDHENMFWYRQDPGLGLRLIYFSYDVKMKEKGDIPEGYSVSREKKERFSLILESASTNQTSMYLCASNSLPPTSSFYSGRTDTQYFGPGTRLTVL.

In this sample, this clone turned up once. The genes are TRBV6-4 and TRBJ2-5, with D possibly TRBD1 on 6 matching bases. Trimming removed 6 bases from V and 0 bases from J, with 17 bases in between. Germline lookup yields CDR1 MRHNA and CDR2 SNTAGT. The CDR3 has 16 residues. CDR3 sequence reads: CASRVRDTKYQETQYF. The CDR3, as DNA: TGTGCCAGCAGAGTCCGGGACACCAAGTACCAAGAGACCCAGTACTTC.

This chain connects TRBV4-3 to TRBJ1-1, with D possibly TRBD1 on 5 matching bases. The CDR3 has 16 residues. Germline CDR1 LGHNA, CDR2 YSLEER. The ends were cut back, 1 base at V and 5 bases at J, with 17 bases in the middle. The CDR3 DNA is TGCGCCAGCAGCCAAGCCCTGGGGGGGGAATGGACTGAAGCTTTCTTT. This sequence encodes CASSQALGGEWTEAFF.

The rearrangement links TRBV5-1 to TRBJ2-7; no definite D call. Germline V lookup: CDR1 SGHRS, CDR2 YFSETQ. This CDR3 comprises 13 residues. Between the trimmed V and J ends, which lost 7 bases and 0 bases, there was a span of 11 bases. CDR3 nucleotides: TGCGCCAGCTACAGCCACCCCTCCTACGAGCAGTACTTC. This encodes CASYSHPSYEQYF.

V usage is TRBV19 and J usage is TRBJ2-7; D tentatively reads TRBD1 or TRBD2 (5 bases each). The CDR3 extends over 14 amino acids. CDR1 is LNHDA and CDR2 is SQIVND in the germline V gene (reference sequence). Trimming cost V 7 bases and J 2 bases, with 15 bases left between them. The CDR3, as DNA: TGTGCCAGTACCACTCGGGACGGGCCCTACGAGCAGTACTTC. Its protein is CASTTRDGPYEQYF.

The chain joins TRBV7-9 to TRBJ2-5; no reliable D call. The CDR3 covers 12 residues. V was cut by 1 base and J by 4 bases, with 4 bases left in between. CDR1 and CDR2 from the germline V gene are SEHNR and FQNEAQ (reference sequence). The CDR3 DNA reads as TGTGCCAGCAGCTTAGGGATAGAGACCCAGTACTTC. Translating gives CASSLGIETQYF.

As for this clone: A junction boundary mismatches the germline segment, possibly from a read error. The chain couples TRBV19 to TRBJ2-7; D remains ambiguous. This CDR3 comprises 15 residues. Germline V gene data show CDR1 as LNHDA and CDR2 as SQIVND (reference sequence). Written as DNA, the CDR3 is TGTGCCAGTAGTATAGTTATAGGGATCTCCAACGAGCAGTACTTC. Translated, it gives CASSIVIGISNEQYF.